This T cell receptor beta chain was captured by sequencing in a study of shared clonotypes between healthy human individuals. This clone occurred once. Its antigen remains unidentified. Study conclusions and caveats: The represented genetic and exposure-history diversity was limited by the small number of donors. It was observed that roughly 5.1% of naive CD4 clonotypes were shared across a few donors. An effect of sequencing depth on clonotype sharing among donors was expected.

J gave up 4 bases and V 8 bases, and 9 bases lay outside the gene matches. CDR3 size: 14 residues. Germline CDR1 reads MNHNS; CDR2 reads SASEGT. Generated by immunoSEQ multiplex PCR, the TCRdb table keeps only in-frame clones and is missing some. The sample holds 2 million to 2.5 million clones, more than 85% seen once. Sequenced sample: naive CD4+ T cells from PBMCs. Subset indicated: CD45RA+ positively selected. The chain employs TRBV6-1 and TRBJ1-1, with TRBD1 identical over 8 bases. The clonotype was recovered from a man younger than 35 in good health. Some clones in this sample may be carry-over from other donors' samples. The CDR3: CASLQGALGTEAFF. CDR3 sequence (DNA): TGTGCCAGCCTTCAGGGGGCTTTAGGCACTGAAGCTTTCTTT.